The TCR beta chain described here comes from a study of T-cell reconstitution after alpha-beta-depleted transplantation in children (dated by TCRdb to 2016 to 2018). As for the study more broadly: T-cell immune reconstitution after TCRalphabeta/CD19-depleted allogeneic hematopoietic cell transplantation in children was quantitatively tracked in the study by means of TCR repertoire profiling.

A word on this clonotype: Its binding antigen is unknown. No quality values exist for individual bases; no much larger clone is one base distant.

Library prep was done by PCR. The sequencer listed for this sample is Illumina HiSeq 2500. TCR library preparation used molecular barcoding, with unique molecular identifiers applied to normalize quantification of the TCRbeta repertoire. Starting from the raw public reads, TCRdb applied fastp trimming at Q25, assembled clones with MiXCR and retained in-frame beta chains. Rows matching on CDR3 protein sequence are summarized as one entry with the most common DNA and genes. The sample table contains hundreds of thousands of distinct CDR3 sequences; only one count was recorded for around 16% of them. The biggest ten clones account for just under 30% of the sample. What the authors observed across the whole study: In some patients, the high TCRbeta diversity seen at day 60 was put down to recipient T cells and intrathymic progenitors that had survived conditioning. The apparently early recovery of alphabetaT-cell counts about two months after transplant reportedly depended on only several hundred rapidly expanded clones that came from non-depleted graft cells. The frequencies of hyperexpanded clones fell over the following months, and after one year, T-cell counts and TCRbeta diversity were mostly attributed to newly produced T cells.

The label giving this sample's treatment or condition can be read as: allogeneic hematopoietic cell transplantation with graft depleted of TCRalphabeta T cells and CD19 B cells. TCRalphabeta/CD19-depleted allogeneic hematopoietic cell grafts were given to the transplant recipients, all of whom were children. The source of this sequence is a boy under two years old who had a stem cell transplant for Wiskott-Aldrich syndrome, so the T cells may come from the graft donor. Sequencing used PBMCs, mostly from graft donor cells, obtained 360 days after TCRalphabeta/CD19-depleted stem cell transplant.

The nucleotide sequence reads as follows: TGCGCCAGCAGCTTGGAAGTAAATTCACCCCTCCACTTT. Its product reads: CASSLEVNSPLHF. Here the chain combines TRBV5-1 and TRBJ1-6, with the D gene call left open. The germline V gene supplies CDR1 SGHRS and CDR2 YFSETQ. The junction shows trimming of 0 bases on V and 7 bases on J, plus 5 bases between the germline ends. The CDR3 starts with the cysteine, ends with the phenylalanine, and has 13 residues. Kept here is only the CDR3 DNA, which spans 39 bases and is read in frame from base 1.